This T cell receptor beta chain was retrieved from a study of T-cell reconstitution after alpha-beta-depleted transplantation in children. Using unique molecular identifiers, the investigators prepared the TCRbeta library. TCRdb independently ran MiXCR on the PCR reads; one entry per CDR3 protein. The sample yields a few hundred thousand distinct CDR3 sequences, over 10% seen once. CDR3 length equals 16 residues. Trimming took 5 bases from V and 4 from J, leaving 18 bases between them. Findings of the study overall: T-cell numbers and diversity one year post-transplant derived largely from freshly generated T cells. There were reportedly several hundred expanded graft clones from which alpha-beta T cells came about two months after transplant.

This clonotype was counted only a few times. Its antigen is not identified. The specimen comprised PBMCs, mostly from graft donor cells, sampled 360 days after TCRalphabeta/CD19-depleted stem cell transplant. The chain employs TRBV12-3 or TRBV12-4 and TRBJ1-5; D is uncertain. The sequence came from a male patient aged 10 to 17 who had a stem cell transplant for acute myeloid leukemia, so the T cells may come from the graft donor. The CDR3 nucleotides read TGTGCCAGCAGTCCCATTGACCGATCTTTTAATCAGCCCCAGCATTTT. Translation: CASSPIDRSFNQPQHF.